This TCR beta chain emerged from a study of T cells in Graves' hyperthyroidism and ophthalmopathy. Whole-study results and caveats: Most clonotypes expanded in thyroid above 0.001 were likewise present in blood.

The CDR3 covers 14 residues. Between the trimmed V and J ends, which lost 0 bases and 4 bases, there was a span of 9 bases. Germline CDR1 LGHDT, CDR2 YNNKEL (reference sequence). Amplified TCR beta CDR3 regions came from RNA transcripts. An initial round of RT-PCR targeting the TCR CDR3 relied on the HTBI primer set. TCRdb fed the multiplex PCR reads into MiXCR, producing one record per CDR3 protein. The sample lists approximately 380,000 distinct CDR3 sequences, over 15% occurring once. An absence of ophthalmopathy progression within 18 months meant stable Graves' hyperthyroidism. The hyperthyroidism patients had all been newly diagnosed, and their disease duration was under 2 months. Their ages ranged from 18 to 65 years. Of note for this clonotype: Its specificity is unknown.

The clonotype comes from a woman between 18 and 30 years old with Graves' hyperthyroidism. This chain joins TRBV3-1 and TRBJ1-2; D perhaps matches TRBD1 (5 bases). Sequenced: blood. The CDR3 region is CASSQDRQIYGYTF. Written as DNA, the CDR3 is TGTGCCAGCAGCCAAGATCGACAGATCTATGGCTACACCTTC.